The rows below give T cell receptor beta chains drawn from one sample of a study of shared clonotypes between healthy human individuals. Data came from immunoSEQ multiplex PCR; TCRdb stores just in-frame clones and leaves some out. The sample includes over a million clones, around 97% of them seen just once. The sample comprised naive CD4+ T cells sorted from blood. The origin of the receptors is a man aged 25-40 years in good health. CDR3s include the opening cysteine and the closing phenylalanine or tryptophan. A D gene is named only where the DNA matches it firmly. Clone size, where shown, is once, few, many, or a class for clones that have expanded.

.,TRBD1,TRBJ1-1,TRBV19,TGTGCCAGTAGTATAGATCAGGGGGCGCCTGCTTTCTTT,CASSIDQGAPAFF
.,.,TRBJ1-5,TRBV27,TGTGCCAGCAGTTCAGGGTGGGGGGGAAATCAGCCCCAGCATTTT,CASSSGWGGNQPQHF
.,.,TRBJ2-7,TRBV11-2,TGTGCCAGCAGCCCGCCACGACTGGATTCCTACGAGCAGTACTTC,CASSPPRLDSYEQYF
.,.,TRBJ2-7,TRBV27,TGTGCCAGCAGTTTTGGGATGTTCCTCGGCGAGCAGTACTTC,CASSFGMFLGEQYF
.,TRBD1,TRBJ2-2,TRBV5-1,TGCGCCAGCAGCCTGAATACCGGACAGGGCAACACCGGGGAGCTGTTTTTT,CASSLNTGQGNTGELFF
.,.,TRBJ2-3,TRBV11-3,TGTGCCAGCAGCTTAGATCTGGGCCATACAGATACGCAGTATTTT,CASSLDLGHTDTQYF
.,TRBD1,TRBJ1-1,TRBV5-1,TGCGCCAGCAGCTTGCCAGGGGGGAACACTGAAGCTTTCTTT,CASSLPGGNTEAFF
.,TRBD1,TRBJ2-5,TRBV25-1,TGTGCCAGCAGTGAACCTGGACAGGGGGCCCTCGGTCGCCAGTACTTC,CASSEPGQGALGRQYF
.,TRBD1,TRBJ1-2,TRBV6-4,TGTGCCAGCAGGAGAGAGACAGGGCCTAACTATGGCTACACCTTC,CASRRETGPNYGYTF
.,.,TRBJ2-7,TRBV6-1,TGTGCCAGCACCCTAAGTTTCTACGAGCAGTACTTC,CASTLSFYEQYF
.,.,TRBJ1-1,TRBV19,TGTGCCAGTAGTATTCTGGAGGGAGTTAACACTGAAGCTTTCTTT,CASSILEGVNTEAFF
.,TRBD1,TRBJ2-1,TRBV7-7,TGTGCCAGCAGCCTACGACAGGGGCTATACAATGAGCAGTTCTTC,CASSLRQGLYNEQFF
.,TRBD1,TRBJ1-1,TRBV5-1,TGCGCCAGCAGCTCCCCGGGACAGGCGGTCAGAGCTTTCTTT,CASSSPGQAVRAFF
.,.,TRBJ2-7,TRBV15,TGTGCCACCAGCCGACAGAAGCACTCCTACGAGCAGTACTTC,CATSRQKHSYEQYF
.,.,TRBJ2-7,TRBV6-6,TGTGCCAGCAGCTCCCCCTTAGAGCAGTACTTC,CASSSPLEQYF
.,.,TRBJ2-3,TRBV29-1,TGCAGCGTTGCCCGCGCAGATACGCAGTATTTT,CSVARADTQYF
.,.,TRBJ2-5,TRBV25-1,TGTGCCAGCAGTGAATCCGGGCCGGAGACCCAGTACTTC,CASSESGPETQYF
.,TRBD1,TRBJ1-4,TRBV5-1,TGCGCCAGCAGCGAGGGACAGGGGGGCGAAAAACTGTTTTTT,CASSEGQGGEKLFF
.,.,TRBJ2-1,TRBV9,TGTGCCAGCAGCCGGAGGGATGAGCAGTTCTTC,CASSRRDEQFF
.,.,TRBJ2-3,TRBV29-1,TGCAGCGCCCACGTTTACACTCTCGCTTCTAGCACAGATACGCAGTATTTT,CSAHVYTLASSTDTQYF
.,.,TRBJ2-5,TRBV7-9,TGTGCCAGCAGCTCTACTTTCGGGGTTCAAGAGACCCAGTACTTC,CASSSTFGVQETQYF
.,TRBD2,TRBJ2-7,TRBV5-1,TGCGCCAGCAGCTTGATGAGCGGGAGAGGCGAGCAGTACTTC,CASSLMSGRGEQYF
.,TRBD2,TRBJ2-1,TRBV5-4,TGTGCCAGCAGCCCGGGACTAGCGGGCACGGGGGGGTACAATGAGCAGTTCTTC,CASSPGLAGTGGYNEQFF
.,TRBD2,TRBJ2-7,TRBV2,TGTGCCAGCAGTAAAGAGGGACTAGGGGTCTACGAGCAGTACTTC,CASSKEGLGVYEQYF
.,.,TRBJ2-5,TRBV5-4,TGTGCCAGCAGCTTGTCTAGGGGGTTATCGTTGAAGACCCAGTACTTC,CASSLSRGLSLKTQYF
.,.,TRBJ2-7,TRBV4-3,TGCGCCAGCAGCCAATGGCGGGGCAGTAACTACGAGCAGTACTTC,CASSQWRGSNYEQYF
.,.,TRBJ2-1,TRBV2,TGTGCCAGCAGTGGCCCCCTTTCGGCAGGGCCCTTTTCCTACAATGAGCAGTTCTTC,CASSGPLSAGPFSYNEQFF
.,.,TRBJ2-1,TRBV6-1,TGTGCCAGCAGAGTCTTAGAAGAGCAGTTCTTC,CASRVLEEQFF
.,TRBD2,TRBJ2-5,TRBV5-4,TGTGCCAGCAGCCCGGCCGGGACTAGCATCGAGACCCAGTACTTC,CASSPAGTSIETQYF
once,.,TRBJ1-1,TRBV28,TGTGCCAGCAGTTTGGTACGGGGGACTGAAGCTTTCTTT,CASSLVRGTEAFF
.,TRBD2,TRBJ2-7,TRBV6-6,TGTGCCAGCAGTTCGACTAGCGGGTCACACGAGCAGTACTTC,CASSSTSGSHEQYF
once,.,TRBJ1-1,TRBV15,TGTGCCACCAGCAGAGATCAGAACACTGAAGCTTTCTTT,CATSRDQNTEAFF
once,.,TRBJ1-2,TRBV5-4,TGTGCCAGCAGCCCGCCGGGATTCTATGGCTACACCTTC,CASSPPGFYGYTF
once,.,TRBJ1-1,TRBV7-9,TGTGCCAGCAGCTTAGATCAGGGGTCGATGGGATTTGAAGCTTTCTTT,CASSLDQGSMGFEAFF
.,.,TRBJ2-4,TRBV23-1,TGCGCCAGCAGTCCGGTTACCCCCCCGATCCGAGCCAAAAACATTCAGTACTTC,CASSPVTPPIRAKNIQYF
once,.,TRBJ2-2,TRBV7-8,TGTGCCAGCACCAGCGGGAACACCGGGGAGCTGTTTTTT,CASTSGNTGELFF
.,TRBD1,TRBJ2-1,TRBV7-9,TGTGCCAGCAGCCCCTGGGACAGGTACAATGAGCAGTTCTTC,CASSPWDRYNEQFF
once,.,TRBJ2-7,TRBV28,TGTGCCAGCAGGCGACCTCTAGCGAGAGCCTACGAGCAGTACTTC,CASRRPLARAYEQYF
few,TRBD2,TRBJ2-7,TRBV7-8,TGTGCCAGCAGCTTAGCGATGGCGGGAGGGTTCTACGAGCAGTACTTC,CASSLAMAGGFYEQYF
.,.,TRBJ2-1,TRBV11-3,TGTGCCAGCAGCACAACAGGGAATGAGCAGTTCTTC,CASSTTGNEQFF
once,.,TRBJ2-7,TRBV19,TGTGCCAGTAGTTCGCCCCGTCTAGCCGATAGCTCCTACGAGCAGTACTTC,CASSSPRLADSSYEQYF
.,TRBD2,TRBJ2-7,TRBV2,TGTGCCAGCAGCGAAACGGGGACTAGGACCTACGAGCAGTACTTC,CASSETGTRTYEQYF